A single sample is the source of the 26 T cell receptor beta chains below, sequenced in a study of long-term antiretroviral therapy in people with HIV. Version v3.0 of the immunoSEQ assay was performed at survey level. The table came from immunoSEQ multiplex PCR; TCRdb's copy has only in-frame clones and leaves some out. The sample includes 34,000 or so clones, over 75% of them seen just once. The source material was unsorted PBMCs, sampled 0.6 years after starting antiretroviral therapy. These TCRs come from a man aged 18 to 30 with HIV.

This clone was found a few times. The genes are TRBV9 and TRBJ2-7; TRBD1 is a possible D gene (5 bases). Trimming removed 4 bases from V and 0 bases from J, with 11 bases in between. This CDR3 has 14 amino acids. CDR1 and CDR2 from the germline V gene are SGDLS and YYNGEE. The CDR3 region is CASSPRQSSYEQYF. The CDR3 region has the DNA TGTGCCAGCAGCCCCCGACAGAGCTCCTACGAGCAGTACTTC.

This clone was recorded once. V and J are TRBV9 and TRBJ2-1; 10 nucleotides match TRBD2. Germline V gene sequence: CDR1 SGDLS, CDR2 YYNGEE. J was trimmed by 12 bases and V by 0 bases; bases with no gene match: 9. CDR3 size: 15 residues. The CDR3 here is CASSVGSSGRSGQFF. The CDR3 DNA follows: TGTGCCAGCAGCGTAGGGTCTAGCGGGAGAAGTGGGCAGTTCTTC.

CDR3 region: CASSFTIYTGELFF. CDR3 nucleotides: TGTGCCAGCAGTTTCACAATCTACACCGGGGAGCTGTTTTTT. The genes are TRBV2 and TRBJ2-2; D uncertain. Germline V CDR1 and CDR2: SNHLY, FYNNEI. This CDR3 is 14 amino acids long. V dropped 5 bases and J dropped 3 bases, with 10 bases sitting between them.

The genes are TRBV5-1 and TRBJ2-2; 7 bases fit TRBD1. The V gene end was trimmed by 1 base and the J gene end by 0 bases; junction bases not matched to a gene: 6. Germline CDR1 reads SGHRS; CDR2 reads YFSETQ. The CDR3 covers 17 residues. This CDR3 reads CASSLYGTATNTGELFF. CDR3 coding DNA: TGCGCCAGCAGCTTGTATGGGACAGCTACGAACACCGGGGAGCTGTTTTTT.

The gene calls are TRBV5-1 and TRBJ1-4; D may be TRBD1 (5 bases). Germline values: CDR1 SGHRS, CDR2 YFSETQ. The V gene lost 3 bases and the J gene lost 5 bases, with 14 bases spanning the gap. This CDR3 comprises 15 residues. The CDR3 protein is CASSSRGIPNEKLFF. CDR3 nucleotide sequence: TGCGCCAGCAGCTCCCGGGGGATACCAAATGAAAAACTGTTTTTT.

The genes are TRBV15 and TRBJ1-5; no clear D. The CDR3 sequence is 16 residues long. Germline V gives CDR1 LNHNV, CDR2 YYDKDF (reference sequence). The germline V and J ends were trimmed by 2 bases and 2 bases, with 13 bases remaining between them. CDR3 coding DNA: TGTGCCACCAGCAGATCGACGGGGTTAGGCAATCAGCCCCAGCATTTT. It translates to CATSRSTGLGNQPQHF.

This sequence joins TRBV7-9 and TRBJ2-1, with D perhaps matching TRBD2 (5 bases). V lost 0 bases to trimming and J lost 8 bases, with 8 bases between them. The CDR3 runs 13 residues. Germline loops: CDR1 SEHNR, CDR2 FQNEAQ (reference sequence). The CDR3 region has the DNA TGTGCCAGCAGCTTAGCGGGGAGCGATGAGCAGTTCTTC. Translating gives CASSLAGSDEQFF.

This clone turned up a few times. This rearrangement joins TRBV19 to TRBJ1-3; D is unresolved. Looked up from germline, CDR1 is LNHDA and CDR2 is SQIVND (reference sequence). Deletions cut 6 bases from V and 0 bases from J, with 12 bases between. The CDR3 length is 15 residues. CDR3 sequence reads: CASRLRTSSGNTIYF. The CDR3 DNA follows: TGTGCCAGTAGACTACGCACGAGCTCTGGAAACACCATATATTTT.

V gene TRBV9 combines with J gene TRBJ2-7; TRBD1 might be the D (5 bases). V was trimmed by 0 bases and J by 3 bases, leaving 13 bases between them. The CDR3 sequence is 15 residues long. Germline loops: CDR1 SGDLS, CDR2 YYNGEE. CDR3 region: CASSVGAGIDYEQYF. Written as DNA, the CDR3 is TGTGCCAGCAGCGTAGGGGCAGGGATCGACTACGAGCAGTACTTC.

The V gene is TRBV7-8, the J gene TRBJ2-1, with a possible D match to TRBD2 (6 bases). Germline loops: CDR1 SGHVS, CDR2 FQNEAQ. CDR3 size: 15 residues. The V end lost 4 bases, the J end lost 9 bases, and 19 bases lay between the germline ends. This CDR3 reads CASSSLSGTALEQFF. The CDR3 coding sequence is TGTGCCAGCAGCTCCTTATCCGGGACTGCCCTTGAGCAGTTCTTC.

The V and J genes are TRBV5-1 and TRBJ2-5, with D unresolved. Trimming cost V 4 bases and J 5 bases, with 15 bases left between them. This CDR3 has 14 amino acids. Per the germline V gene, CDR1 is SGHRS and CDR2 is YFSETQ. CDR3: CASSPQGGSETQYF. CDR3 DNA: TGCGCCAGCAGCCCCCAAGGTGGAAGTGAGACCCAGTACTTC. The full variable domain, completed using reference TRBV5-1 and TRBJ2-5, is KAGVTQTPRYLIKTRGQQVTLSCSPISGHRSVSWYQQTPGQGLQFLFEYFSETQRNKGNFPGRFSGRQFSNSRSEMNVSTLELGDSALYLCASSPQGGSETQYFGPGTRLLVL.

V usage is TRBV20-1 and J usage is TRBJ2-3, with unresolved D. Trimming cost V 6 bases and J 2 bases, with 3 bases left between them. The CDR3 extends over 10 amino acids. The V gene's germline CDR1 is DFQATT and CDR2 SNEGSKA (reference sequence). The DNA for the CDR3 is TGCAGTGCCCTCACAGATACGCAGTATTTT. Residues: CSALTDTQYF.

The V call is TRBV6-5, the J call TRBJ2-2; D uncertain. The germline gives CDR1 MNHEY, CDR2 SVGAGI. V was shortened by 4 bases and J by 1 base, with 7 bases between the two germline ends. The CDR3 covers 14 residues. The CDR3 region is CASSSNRNTGELFF. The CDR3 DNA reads TGTGCCAGCAGTTCGAACAGGAACACCGGGGAGCTGTTTTTT.

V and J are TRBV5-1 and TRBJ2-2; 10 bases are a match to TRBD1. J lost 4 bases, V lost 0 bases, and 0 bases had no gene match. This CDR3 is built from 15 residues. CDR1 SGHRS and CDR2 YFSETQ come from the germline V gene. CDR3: CASSLGQGATGELFF. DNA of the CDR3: TGCGCCAGCAGCTTGGGACAGGGGGCCACCGGGGAGCTGTTTTTT.

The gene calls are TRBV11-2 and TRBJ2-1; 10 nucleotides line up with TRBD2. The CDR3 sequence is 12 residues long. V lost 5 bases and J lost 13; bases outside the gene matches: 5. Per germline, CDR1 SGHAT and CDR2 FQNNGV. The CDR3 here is CASSITSGIQFF. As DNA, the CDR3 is TGTGCCAGCAGCATCACTAGCGGGATTCAGTTCTTC.

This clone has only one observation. CDR3 region: CASEGHGYGYTF. CDR3 nucleotide sequence: TGTGCCAGTGAGGGGCATGGCTATGGCTACACCTTC. The chain joins TRBV19 to TRBJ1-2, with D maybe TRBD1 (5 bases). Trimming removed 8 bases at V and 4 bases at J, with 11 bases between. The CDR3 is 12 residues long. The germline V gene has CDR1 LNHDA and CDR2 SQIVND (reference sequence). The full variable domain, in which reference TRBV19 and TRBJ1-2 provide the parts outside the CDR3, is DGGITQSPKYLFRKEGQNVTLSCEQNLNHDAMYWYRQDPGQGLRLIYYSQIVNDFQKGDIAEGYSVSREKKESFPLTVTSAQKNPTAFYLCASEGHGYGYTFGSGTRLTVV.

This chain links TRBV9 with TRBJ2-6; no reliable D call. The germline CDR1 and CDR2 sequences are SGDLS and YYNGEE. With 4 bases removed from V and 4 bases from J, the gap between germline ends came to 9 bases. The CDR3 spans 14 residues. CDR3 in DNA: TGTGCCAGCAGCCCCCCACCAGGGGCCAACGTCCTGACTTTC. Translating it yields CASSPPPGANVLTF.

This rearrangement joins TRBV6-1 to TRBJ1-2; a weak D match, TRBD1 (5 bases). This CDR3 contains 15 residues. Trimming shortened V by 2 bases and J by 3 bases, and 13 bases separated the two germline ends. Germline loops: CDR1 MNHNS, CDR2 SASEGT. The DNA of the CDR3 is TGTGCCAGCAGTGAAAAGGGCAGGGCCTACTATGGCTACACCTTC. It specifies CASSEKGRAYYGYTF.

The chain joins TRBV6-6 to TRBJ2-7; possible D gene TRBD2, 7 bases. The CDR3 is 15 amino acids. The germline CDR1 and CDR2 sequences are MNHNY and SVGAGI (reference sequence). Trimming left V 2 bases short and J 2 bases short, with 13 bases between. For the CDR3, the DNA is TGTGCCAGCAGTTACGGGGAGGGGGAGACCTACGAGCAGTACTTC. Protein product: CASSYGEGETYEQYF.

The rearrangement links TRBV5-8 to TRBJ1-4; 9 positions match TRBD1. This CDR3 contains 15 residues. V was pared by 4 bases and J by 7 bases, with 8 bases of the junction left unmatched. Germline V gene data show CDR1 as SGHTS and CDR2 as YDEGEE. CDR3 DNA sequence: TGTGCCAGCAGCCGGGGACAGGGCAATGCTGAAAAACTGTTTTTT. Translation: CASSRGQGNAEKLFF.

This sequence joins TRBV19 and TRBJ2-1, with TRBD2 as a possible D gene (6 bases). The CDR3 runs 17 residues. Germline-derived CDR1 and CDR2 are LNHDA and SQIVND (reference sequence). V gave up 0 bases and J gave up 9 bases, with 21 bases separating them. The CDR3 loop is CASSIDPPGLRQVEQFF. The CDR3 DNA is TGTGCCAGTAGTATAGATCCTCCGGGACTCCGTCAAGTTGAGCAGTTCTTC.

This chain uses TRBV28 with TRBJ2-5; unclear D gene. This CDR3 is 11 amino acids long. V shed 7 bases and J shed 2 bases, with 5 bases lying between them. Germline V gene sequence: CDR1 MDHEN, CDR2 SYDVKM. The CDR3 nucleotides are TGTGCCAGCATCGGGCAAGAGACCCAGTACTTC. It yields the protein CASIGQETQYF.

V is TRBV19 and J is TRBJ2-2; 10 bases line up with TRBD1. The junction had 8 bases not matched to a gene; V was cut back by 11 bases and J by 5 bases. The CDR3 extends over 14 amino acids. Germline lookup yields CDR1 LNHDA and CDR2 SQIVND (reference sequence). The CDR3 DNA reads TGTGCCTCCAAGACAGGGGGCGCGACCGGGGAGCTGTTTTTT. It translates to CASKTGGATGELFF. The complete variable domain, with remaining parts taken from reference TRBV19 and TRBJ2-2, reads DGGITQSPKYLFRKEGQNVTLSCEQNLNHDAMYWYRQDPGQGLRLIYYSQIVNDFQKGDIAEGYSVSREKKESFPLTVTSAQKNPTAFYLCASKTGGATGELFFGEGSRLTVL.

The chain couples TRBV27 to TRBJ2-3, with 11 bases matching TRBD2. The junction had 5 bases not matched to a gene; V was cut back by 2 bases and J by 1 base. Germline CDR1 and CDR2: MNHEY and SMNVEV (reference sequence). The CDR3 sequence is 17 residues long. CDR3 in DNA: TGTGCCAGCAGTTTAACTAGCGGGAGCTTCGGCACAGATACGCAGTATTTT. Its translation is CASSLTSGSFGTDTQYF.

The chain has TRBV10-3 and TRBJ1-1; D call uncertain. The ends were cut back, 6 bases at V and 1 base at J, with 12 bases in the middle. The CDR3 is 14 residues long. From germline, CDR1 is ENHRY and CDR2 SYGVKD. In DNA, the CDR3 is TGTGCCATCAGGCAGCCACAACCGAACACTGAAGCTTTCTTT. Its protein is CAIRQPQPNTEAFF.

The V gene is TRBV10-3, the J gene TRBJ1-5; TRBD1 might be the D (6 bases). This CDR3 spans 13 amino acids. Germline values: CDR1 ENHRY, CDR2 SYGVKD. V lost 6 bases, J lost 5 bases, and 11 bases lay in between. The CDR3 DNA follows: TGTGCCATCAGGGACAGCCCCGATCAGCCCCAGCATTTT. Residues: CAIRDSPDQPQHF.